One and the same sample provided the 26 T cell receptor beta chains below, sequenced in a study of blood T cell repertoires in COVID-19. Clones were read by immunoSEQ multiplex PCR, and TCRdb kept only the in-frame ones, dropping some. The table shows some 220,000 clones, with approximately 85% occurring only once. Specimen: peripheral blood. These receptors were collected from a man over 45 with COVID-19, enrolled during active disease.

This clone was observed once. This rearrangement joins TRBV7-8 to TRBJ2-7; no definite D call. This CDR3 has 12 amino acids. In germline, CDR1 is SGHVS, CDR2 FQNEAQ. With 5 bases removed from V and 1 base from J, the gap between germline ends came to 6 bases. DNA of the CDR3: TGTGCCAGCAGCCCATTGTCCTACGAGCAGTACTTC. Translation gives CASSPLSYEQYF.

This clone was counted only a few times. The CDR3 sequence: CASSTDRVSNSPLHF. DNA for the CDR3: TGTGCCAGCAGTACCGACAGGGTTTCTAATTCACCCCTCCACTTT. The gene calls are TRBV6-5 and TRBJ1-6; TRBD1 aligns across 7 bases. The CDR3 covers 15 residues. Germline CDR1 is MNHEY and CDR2 is SVGAGI. V lost 5 bases to trimming and J lost 6 bases; unmatched junction nucleotides: 7.

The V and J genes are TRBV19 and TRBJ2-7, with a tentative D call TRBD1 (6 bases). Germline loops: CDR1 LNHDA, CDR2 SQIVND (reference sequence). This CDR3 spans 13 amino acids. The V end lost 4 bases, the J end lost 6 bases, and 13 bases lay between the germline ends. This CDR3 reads CASSTYRDGEQYF. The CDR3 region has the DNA TGTGCCAGTAGTACCTACAGGGATGGCGAGCAGTACTTC.

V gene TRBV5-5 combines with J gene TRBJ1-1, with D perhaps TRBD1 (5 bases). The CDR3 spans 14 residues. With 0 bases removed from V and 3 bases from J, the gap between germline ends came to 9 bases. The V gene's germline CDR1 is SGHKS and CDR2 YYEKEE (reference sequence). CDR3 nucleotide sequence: TGTGCCAGCAGCTTGGGAGCAGGGCACACTGAAGCTTTCTTT. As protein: CASSLGAGHTEAFF.

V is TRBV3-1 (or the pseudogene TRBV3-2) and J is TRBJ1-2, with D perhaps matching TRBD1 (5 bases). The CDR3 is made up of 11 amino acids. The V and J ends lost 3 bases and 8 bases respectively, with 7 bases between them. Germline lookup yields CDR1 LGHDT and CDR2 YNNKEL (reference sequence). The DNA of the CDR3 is TGTGCCAGCAGCCAGGGGCGAGGCTACACCTTC. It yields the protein CASSQGRGYTF.

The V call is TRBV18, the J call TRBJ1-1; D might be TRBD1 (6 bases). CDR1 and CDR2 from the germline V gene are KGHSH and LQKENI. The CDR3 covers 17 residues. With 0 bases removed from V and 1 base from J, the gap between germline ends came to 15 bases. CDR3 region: CASSPPKQGLANTEAFF. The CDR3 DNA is TGTGCCAGCTCACCACCTAAACAGGGCCTCGCGAACACTGAAGCTTTCTTT.

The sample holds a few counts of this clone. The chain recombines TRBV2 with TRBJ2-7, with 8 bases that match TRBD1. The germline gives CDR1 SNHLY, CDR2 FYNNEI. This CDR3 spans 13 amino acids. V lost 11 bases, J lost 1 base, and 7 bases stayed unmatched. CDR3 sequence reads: CAHGQGGSYEQYF. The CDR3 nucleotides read TGTGCCCACGGACAGGGAGGATCCTACGAGCAGTACTTC.

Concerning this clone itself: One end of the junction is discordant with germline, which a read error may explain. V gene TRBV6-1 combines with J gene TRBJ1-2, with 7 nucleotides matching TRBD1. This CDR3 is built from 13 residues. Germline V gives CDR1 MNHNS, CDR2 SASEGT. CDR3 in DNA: TGTGCCAGCAGGGAAGACAGGGACTATGGCTACACCTTC. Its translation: CASREDRDYGYTF.

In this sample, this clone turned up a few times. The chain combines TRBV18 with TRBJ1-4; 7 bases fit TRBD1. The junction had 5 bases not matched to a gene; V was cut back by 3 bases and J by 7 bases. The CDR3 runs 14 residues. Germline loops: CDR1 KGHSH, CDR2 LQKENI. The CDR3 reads CASSPRGPGEKLFF. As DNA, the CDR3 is TGTGCCAGCTCACCTAGGGGGCCCGGTGAAAAACTGTTTTTT.

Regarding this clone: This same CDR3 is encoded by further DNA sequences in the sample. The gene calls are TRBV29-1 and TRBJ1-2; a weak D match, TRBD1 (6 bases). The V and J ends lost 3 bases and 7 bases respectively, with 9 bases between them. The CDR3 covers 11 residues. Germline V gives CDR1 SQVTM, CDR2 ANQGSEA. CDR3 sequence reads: CSVDRGGGYTF. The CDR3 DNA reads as TGCAGCGTTGACAGGGGTGGTGGCTACACCTTC.

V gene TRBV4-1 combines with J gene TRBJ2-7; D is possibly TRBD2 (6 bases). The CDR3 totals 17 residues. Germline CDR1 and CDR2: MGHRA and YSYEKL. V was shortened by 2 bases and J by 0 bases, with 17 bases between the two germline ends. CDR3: CASSQYGGGFGSYEQYF. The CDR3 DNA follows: TGCGCCAGCAGCCAATATGGGGGAGGTTTTGGCTCCTACGAGCAGTACTTC.

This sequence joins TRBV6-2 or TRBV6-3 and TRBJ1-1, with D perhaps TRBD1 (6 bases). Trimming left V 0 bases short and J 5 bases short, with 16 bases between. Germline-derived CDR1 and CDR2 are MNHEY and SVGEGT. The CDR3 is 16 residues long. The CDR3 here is CASSYSVWTARTEAFF. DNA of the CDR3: TGTGCCAGCAGTTACTCAGTTTGGACAGCGAGGACTGAAGCTTTCTTT.

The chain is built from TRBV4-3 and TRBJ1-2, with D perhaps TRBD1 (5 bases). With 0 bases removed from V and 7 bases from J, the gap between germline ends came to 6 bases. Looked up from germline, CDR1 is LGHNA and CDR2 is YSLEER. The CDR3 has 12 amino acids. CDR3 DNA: TGCGCCAGCAGCCAAGAGGGGGGTGGCTACACCTTC. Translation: CASSQEGGGYTF.

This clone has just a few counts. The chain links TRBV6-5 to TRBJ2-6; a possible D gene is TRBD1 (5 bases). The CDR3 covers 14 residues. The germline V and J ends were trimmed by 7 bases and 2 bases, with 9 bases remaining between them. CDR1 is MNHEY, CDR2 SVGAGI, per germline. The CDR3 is CASKAGTGANVLTF. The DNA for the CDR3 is TGTGCCAGCAAGGCAGGGACTGGGGCCAACGTCCTGACTTTC.

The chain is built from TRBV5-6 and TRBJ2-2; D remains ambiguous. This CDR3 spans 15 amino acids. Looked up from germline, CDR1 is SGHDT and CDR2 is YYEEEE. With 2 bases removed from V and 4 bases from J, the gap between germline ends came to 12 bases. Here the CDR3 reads CASSFYGRSTGELFF. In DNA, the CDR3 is TGTGCCAGCAGCTTTTATGGCCGGAGCACCGGGGAGCTGTTTTTT.

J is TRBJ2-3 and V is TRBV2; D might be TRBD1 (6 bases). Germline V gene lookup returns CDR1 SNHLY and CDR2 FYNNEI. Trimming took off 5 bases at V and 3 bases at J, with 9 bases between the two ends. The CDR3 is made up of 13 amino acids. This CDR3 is CASSLQGTDTQYF. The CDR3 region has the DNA TGTGCCAGCAGTCTTCAGGGGACAGATACGCAGTATTTT.

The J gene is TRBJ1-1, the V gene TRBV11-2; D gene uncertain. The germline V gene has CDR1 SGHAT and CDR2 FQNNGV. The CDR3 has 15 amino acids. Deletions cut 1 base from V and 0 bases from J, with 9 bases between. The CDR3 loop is CASSLVRGLNTEAFF. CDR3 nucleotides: TGTGCCAGCAGCTTAGTACGGGGTCTGAACACTGAAGCTTTCTTT. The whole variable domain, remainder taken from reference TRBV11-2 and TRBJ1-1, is EAGVAQSPRYKIIEKRQSVAFWCNPISGHATLYWYQQILGQGPKLLIQFQNNGVVDDSQLPKDRFSAERLKGVDSTLKIQPAKLEDSAVYLCASSLVRGLNTEAFFGQGTRLTVV.

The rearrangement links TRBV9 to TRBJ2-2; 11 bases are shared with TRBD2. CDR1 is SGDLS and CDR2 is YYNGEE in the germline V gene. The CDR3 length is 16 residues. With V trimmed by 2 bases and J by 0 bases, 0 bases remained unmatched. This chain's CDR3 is CASSVGLAANTGELFF. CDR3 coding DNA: TGTGCCAGCAGCGTGGGACTAGCGGCGAACACCGGGGAGCTGTTTTTT. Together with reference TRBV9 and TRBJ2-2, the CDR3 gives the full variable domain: DSGVTQTPKHLITATGQRVTLRCSPRSGDLSVYWYQQSLDQGLQFLIQYYNGEERAKGNILERFSAQQFPDLHSELNLSSLELGDSALYFCASSVGLAANTGELFFGEGSRLTVL.

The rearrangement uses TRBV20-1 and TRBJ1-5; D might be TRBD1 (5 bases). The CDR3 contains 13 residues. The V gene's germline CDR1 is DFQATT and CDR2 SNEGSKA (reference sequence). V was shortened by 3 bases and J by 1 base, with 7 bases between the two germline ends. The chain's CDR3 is CSASQGSNQPQHF. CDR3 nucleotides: TGCAGTGCTAGTCAGGGAAGCAATCAGCCCCAGCATTTT.

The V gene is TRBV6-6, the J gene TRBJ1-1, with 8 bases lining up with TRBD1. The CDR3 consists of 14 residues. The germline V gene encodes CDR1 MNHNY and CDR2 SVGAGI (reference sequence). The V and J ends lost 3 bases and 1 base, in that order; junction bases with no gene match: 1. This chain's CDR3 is CASSYGTGNTEAFF. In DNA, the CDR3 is TGTGCCAGCAGTTATGGGACAGGGAACACTGAAGCTTTCTTT.

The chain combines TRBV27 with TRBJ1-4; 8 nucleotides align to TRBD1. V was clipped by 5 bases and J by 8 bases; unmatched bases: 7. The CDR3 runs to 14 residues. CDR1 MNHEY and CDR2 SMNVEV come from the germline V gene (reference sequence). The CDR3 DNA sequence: TGTGCCAGCAGTCGGCGACAGGGGTACGAAAAACTGTTTTTT. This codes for CASSRRQGYEKLFF.

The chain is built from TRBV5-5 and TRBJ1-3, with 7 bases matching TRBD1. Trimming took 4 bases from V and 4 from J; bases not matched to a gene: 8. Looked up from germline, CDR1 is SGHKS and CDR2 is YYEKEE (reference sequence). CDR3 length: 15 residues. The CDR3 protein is CASSHQQGRGNTIYF. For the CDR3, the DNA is TGTGCCAGCAGCCACCAACAGGGGCGCGGAAACACCATATATTTT.

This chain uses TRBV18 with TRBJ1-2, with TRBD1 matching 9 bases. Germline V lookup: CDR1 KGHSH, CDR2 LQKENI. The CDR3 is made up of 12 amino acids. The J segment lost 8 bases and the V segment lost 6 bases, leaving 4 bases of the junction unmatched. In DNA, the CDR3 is TGTGCCAGCTCGCCCGGGACAGGGGGCTACACCTTC. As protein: CASSPGTGGYTF.

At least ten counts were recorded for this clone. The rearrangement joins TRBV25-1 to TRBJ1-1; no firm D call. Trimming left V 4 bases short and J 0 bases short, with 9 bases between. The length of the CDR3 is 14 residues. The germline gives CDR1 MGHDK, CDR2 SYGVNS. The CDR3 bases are TGTGCCAGCAGTGGTTATACAGTGAACACTGAAGCTTTCTTT. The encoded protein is CASSGYTVNTEAFF.

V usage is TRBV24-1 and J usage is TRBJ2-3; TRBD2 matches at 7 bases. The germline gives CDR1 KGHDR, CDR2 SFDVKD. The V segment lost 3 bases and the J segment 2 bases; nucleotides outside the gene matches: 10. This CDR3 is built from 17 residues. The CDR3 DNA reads TGTGCCACCAGTGATCAGTTAGGGCGGGGGACCACAGATACGCAGTATTTT. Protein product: CATSDQLGRGTTDTQYF.

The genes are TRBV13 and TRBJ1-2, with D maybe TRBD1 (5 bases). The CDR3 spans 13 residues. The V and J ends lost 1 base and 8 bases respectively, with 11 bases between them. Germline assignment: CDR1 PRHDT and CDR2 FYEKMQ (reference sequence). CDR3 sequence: CASSLARTSGYTF. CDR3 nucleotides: TGTGCCAGCAGCTTAGCCAGGACATCCGGCTACACCTTC.